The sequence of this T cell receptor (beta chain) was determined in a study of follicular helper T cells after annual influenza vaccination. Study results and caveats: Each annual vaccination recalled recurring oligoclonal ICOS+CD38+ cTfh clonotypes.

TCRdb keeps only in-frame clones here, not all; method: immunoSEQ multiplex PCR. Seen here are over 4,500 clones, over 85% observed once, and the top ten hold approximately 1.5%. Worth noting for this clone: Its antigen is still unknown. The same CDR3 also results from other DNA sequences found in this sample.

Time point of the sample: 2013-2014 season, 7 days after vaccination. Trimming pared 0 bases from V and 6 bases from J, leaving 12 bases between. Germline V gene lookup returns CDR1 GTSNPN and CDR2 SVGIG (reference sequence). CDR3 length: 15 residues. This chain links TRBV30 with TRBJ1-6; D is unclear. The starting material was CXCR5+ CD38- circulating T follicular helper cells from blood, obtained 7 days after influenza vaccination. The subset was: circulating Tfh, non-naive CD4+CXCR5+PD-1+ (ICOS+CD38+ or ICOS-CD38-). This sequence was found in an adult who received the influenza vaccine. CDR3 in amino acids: CAWSVGGGFNSPLHF. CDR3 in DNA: TGTGCCTGGAGTGTCGGTGGCGGGTTTAATTCACCCCTCCACTTT. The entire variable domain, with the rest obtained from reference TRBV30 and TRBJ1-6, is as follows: SQTIHQWPATLVQPVGSPLSLECTVEGTSNPNLYWYRQAAGRGLQLLFYSVGIGQISSEVPQNLSASRPQDRQFILSSKKLLLSDSGFYLCAWSVGGGFNSPLHFGNGTRLTVT.